This T cell receptor (beta chain) was found in a study of cytomegalovirus exposure and HLA in healthy donors. Findings of the study overall: In vitro testing confirmed a few CMV-associated chains as specific for CMV antigens.

A note on this clone: Its specificity is not known.

Germline V gene lookup returns CDR1 SGHVS and CDR2 FNYEAQ. Trimming stripped 6 bases from V and 6 bases from J, with 15 bases between. The CDR3 length is 14 residues. Primers: 60 Vbeta forward and 13 Jbeta reverse. TCRdb's copy holds only in-frame clones and misses some; the assay was immunoSEQ multiplex PCR. This table has about 160,000 clones, 60% to 80% appearing once. All donors participated as healthy donors of bone marrow. The chain couples TRBV7-6 to TRBJ2-1; D perhaps matches TRBD1 (6 bases). The sequenced sample was PBMCs. The clonotype was recovered from a woman between 45 and 65 years old in good health and CMV-seropositive. The CDR3 region is CASSFGQRANEQFF. The DNA for the CDR3 is TGTGCCAGCAGTTTTGGACAGAGAGCCAATGAGCAGTTCTTC.